This section outlines one TCR beta chain sequence together with its context. These data originate in a study of cytomegalovirus exposure and HLA in healthy donors. This CDR3 region has 16 residues. The germline gives CDR1 LNHNV, CDR2 YYDKDF (reference sequence). V was clipped by 0 bases and J by 3 bases, with 12 bases between them. Use of 60 Vbeta and 13 Jbeta primers characterized the PCR. Libraries were prepared by immunoSEQ multiplex PCR; TCRdb keeps only in-frame clonotypes and omits some of them. The data show 170,000 or so clones, with roughly 80% seen just once and roughly 5% held by the top ten.

The sample consisted of PBMCs. The TCR comes from a middle-aged man in good health and CMV-seronegative. The gene calls are TRBV15 and TRBJ1-5, with D maybe TRBD1 (5 bases). CDR3 DNA: TGTGCCACCAGCAGAGATCGGGGGGGTCTCAATCAGCCCCAGCATTTT. Translation gives CATSRDRGGLNQPQHF.